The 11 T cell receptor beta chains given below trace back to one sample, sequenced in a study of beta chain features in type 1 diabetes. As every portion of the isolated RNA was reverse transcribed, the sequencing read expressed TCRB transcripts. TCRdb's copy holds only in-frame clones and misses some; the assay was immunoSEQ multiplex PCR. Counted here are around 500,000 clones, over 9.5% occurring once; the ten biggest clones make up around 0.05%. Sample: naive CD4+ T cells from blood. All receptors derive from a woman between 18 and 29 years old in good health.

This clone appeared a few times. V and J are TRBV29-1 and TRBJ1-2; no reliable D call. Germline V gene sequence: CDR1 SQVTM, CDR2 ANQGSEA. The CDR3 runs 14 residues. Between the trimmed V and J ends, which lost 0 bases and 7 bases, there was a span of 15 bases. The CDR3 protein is CSVEDTGYTPGYTF. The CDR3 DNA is TGCAGCGTTGAAGATACGGGGTACACTCCTGGCTACACCTTC.

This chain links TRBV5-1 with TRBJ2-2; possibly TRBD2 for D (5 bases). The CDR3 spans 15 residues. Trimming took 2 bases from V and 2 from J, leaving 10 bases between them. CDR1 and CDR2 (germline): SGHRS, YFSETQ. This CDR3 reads CASSLSGRNTGELFF. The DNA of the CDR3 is TGCGCCAGCAGCTTAAGCGGACGTAACACCGGGGAGCTGTTTTTT.

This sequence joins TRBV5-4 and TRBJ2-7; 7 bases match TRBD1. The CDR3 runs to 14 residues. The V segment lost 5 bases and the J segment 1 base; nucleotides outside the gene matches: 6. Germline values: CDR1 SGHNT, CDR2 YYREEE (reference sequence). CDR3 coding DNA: TGTGCCAGCAGGGCAGACAGGGCTTCCTACGAGCAGTACTTC. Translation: CASRADRASYEQYF. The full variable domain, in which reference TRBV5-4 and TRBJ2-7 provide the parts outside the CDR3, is ETGVTQSPTHLIKTRGQQVTLRCSSQSGHNTVSWYQQALGQGPQFIFQYYREEENGRGNFPPRFSGLQFPNYSSELNVNALELDDSALYLCASRADRASYEQYFGPGTRLTVT.

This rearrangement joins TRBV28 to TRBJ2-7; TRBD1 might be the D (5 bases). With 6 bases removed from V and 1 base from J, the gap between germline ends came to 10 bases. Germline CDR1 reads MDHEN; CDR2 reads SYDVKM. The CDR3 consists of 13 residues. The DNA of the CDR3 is TGTGCCAGCAGCCTAGGGGCGTCCTACGAGCAGTACGTC. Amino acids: CASSLGASYEQYV.

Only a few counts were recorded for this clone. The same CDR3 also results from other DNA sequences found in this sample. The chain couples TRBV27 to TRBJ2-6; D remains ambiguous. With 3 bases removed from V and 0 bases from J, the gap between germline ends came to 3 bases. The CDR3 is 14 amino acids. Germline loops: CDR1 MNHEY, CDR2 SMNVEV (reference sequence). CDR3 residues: CASSFLSGANVLTF. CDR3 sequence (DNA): TGTGCCAGCAGTTTTCTCTCTGGGGCCAACGTCCTGACTTTC.

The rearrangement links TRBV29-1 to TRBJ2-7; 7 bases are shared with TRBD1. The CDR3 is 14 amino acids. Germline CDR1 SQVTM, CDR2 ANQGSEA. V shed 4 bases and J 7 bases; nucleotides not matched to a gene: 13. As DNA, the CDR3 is TGCAGCGTTGGACAGGGAATGGTAACGGGGGAGCAGTACTTC. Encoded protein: CSVGQGMVTGEQYF.

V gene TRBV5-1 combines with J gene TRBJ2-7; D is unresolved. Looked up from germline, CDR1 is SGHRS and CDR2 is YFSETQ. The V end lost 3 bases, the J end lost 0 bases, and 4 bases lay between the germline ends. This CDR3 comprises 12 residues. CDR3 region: CASSSLSYEQYF. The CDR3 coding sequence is TGCGCCAGCAGCTCGCTCTCCTACGAGCAGTACTTC.

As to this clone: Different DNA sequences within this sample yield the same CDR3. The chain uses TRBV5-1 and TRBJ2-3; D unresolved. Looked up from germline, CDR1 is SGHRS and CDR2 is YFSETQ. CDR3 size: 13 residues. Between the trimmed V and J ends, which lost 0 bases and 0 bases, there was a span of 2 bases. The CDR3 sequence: CASSLGSTDTQYF. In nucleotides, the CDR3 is TGCGCCAGCAGCTTGGGGAGCACAGATACGCAGTATTTT.

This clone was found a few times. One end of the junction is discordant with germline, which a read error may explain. CDR3 sequence (DNA): TGTGCCAGAAGTGGCGCGGGCACAGATACGCAGTATTTT. Translated, it gives CARSGAGTDTQYF. The V gene is TRBV2, the J gene TRBJ2-3; no clear D. The germline CDR1 and CDR2 sequences are SNHLY and FYNNEI. This CDR3 spans 13 amino acids.

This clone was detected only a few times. In DNA form, the CDR3 reads TGTGCCAGCTCACCAGGGGTAGCGGCCTACGAGCAGTACTTC. Residues: CASSPGVAAYEQYF. V usage is TRBV18 and J usage is TRBJ2-7; tentatively, D is TRBD2 (6 bases). V lost 2 bases and J lost 2, with 10 bases in between. The CDR3 has 14 residues. The V gene's germline CDR1 is KGHSH and CDR2 LQKENI.

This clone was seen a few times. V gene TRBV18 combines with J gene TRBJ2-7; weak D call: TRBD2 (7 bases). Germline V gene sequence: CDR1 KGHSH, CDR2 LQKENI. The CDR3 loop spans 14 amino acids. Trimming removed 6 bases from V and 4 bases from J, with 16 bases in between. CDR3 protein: CASSPQGREYEQYV. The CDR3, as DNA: TGTGCCAGCTCGCCTCAGGGGAGGGAGTACGAGCAGTACGTC.